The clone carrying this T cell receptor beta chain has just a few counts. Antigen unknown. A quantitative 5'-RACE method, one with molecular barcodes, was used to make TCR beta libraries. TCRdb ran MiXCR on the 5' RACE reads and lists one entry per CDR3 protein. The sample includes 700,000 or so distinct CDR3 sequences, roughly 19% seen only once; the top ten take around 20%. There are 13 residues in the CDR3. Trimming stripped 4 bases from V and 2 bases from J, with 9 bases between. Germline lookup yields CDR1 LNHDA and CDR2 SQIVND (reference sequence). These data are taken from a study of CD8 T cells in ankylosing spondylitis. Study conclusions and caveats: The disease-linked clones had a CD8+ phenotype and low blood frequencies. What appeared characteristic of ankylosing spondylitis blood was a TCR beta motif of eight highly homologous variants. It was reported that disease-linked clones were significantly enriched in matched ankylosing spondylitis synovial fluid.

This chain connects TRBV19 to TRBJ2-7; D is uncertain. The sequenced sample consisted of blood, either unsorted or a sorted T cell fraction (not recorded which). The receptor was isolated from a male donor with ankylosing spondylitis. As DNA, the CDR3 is TGTGCCAGTAGTAAGGCAGTTACCTACGAGCAGTACTTC. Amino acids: CASSKAVTYEQYF.